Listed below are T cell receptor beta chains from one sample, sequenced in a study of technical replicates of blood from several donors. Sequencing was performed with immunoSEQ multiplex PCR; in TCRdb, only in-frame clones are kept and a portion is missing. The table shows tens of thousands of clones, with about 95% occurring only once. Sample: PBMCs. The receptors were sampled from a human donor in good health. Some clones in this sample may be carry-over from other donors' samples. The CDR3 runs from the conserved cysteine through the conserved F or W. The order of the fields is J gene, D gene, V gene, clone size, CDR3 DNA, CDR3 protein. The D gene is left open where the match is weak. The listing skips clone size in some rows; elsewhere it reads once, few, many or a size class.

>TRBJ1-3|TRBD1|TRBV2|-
TGTGCCAGCAGCCGACAGGGGCCGAGCTCTGGAAACACCATATATTTT
CASSRQGPSSGNTIYF
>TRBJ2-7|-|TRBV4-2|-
TGTGCCAGCAGCCAAGATAGAGGCGAGCAGTACTTC
CASSQDRGEQYF
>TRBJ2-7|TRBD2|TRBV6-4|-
TGTGCCAGCGGAATACTAGCGGGTTGTAGGTCCTACGAGCAGTACTTC
CASGILAGCRSYEQYF
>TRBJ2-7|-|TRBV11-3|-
TGTGCCAGCAGCCAGGGGCGGGACGAGCAGTACTTC
CASSQGRDEQYF
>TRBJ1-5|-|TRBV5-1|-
TGCGCCAGCAGCTTGGCCGGGGGGAGTCAGCCCCAGCATTTT
CASSLAGGSQPQHF
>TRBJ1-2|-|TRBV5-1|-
TGCGCCAGCAGCTTGCGGGGTATCCCCTATGGCTACACCTTC
CASSLRGIPYGYTF
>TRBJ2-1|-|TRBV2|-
TGTGCCAGCAGCGTGGAGGGGATAGCGGTCGGTGAGCAGTTCTTC
CASSVEGIAVGEQFF
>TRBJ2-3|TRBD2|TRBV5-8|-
TGTGCCAGCAGCTTGGGAGGACTAGCGGGGAGGCACACAGATACGCAGTATTTT
CASSLGGLAGRHTDTQYF
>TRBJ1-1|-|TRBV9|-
TGTGCCAGCAGCCCGGATGGGAGGGTGGACACTGAAGCTTTCTTT
CASSPDGRVDTEAFF
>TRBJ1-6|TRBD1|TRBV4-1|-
TGCGCCAGCAGCCACCGGACAGGGGGCAAAAATTCACCCCTCCACTTT
CASSHRTGGKNSPLHF
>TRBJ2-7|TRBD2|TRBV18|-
TGTGCCAGCTCACCACCGGGAGGGAACCGCGTCGAGCAGTACTTC
CASSPPGGNRVEQYF
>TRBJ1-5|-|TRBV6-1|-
TGTGCCAGCAGTGAATATTACAGGGTTGAGCCCCAGCATTTT
CASSEYYRVEPQHF
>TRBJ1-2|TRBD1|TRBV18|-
TGTGCCAGCTCACCCCCGGGACAGGGGGCTGTCGGCTACACCTTC
CASSPPGQGAVGYTF
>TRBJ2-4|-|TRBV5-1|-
TGCGCCAGCAGCAGAGATAGCGGAAACAAAAACATTCAGTACTTC
CASSRDSGNKNIQYF
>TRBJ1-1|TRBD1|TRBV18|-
TGTGCCAGCTCACCAAAAGGGGGCGGCGAAGCTTTCTTT
CASSPKGGGEAFF
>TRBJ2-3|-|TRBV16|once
TGTGCCAGCAGCCTGCAGGGGGGTAATACGCAGTATTTT
CASSLQGGNTQYF
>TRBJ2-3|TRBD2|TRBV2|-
TGTGCCAGCAGCGGGGGGGGCCGAACAGATACGCAGTATTTT
CASSGGGRTDTQYF
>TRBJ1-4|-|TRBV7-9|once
TGTGCCAGCAGCGCACCCAGGCCAGGGAATGAAAAACTGTTTTTT
CASSAPRPGNEKLFF
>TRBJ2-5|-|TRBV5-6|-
TGTGCCAGCAGCTCCTTTCTAGGCGCGTTCCCACAAGAGACCCAGTACTTC
CASSSFLGAFPQETQYF
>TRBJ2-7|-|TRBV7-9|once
TGTGCCAGCAGCTTATGGGTTTTGGCGGCTGGCGGGGAGCAGTACTTC
CASSLWVLAAGGEQYF
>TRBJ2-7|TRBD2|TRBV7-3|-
TGTGCCAGCTCGAAGACTAGCGGGAGTCCCCACGAGCAGTACTTC
CASSKTSGSPHEQYF
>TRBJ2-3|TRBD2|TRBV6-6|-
TGTGCCAGCAGTTACGTTCGCGGGGGGGCAACAGATACGCAGTATTTT
CASSYVRGGATDTQYF
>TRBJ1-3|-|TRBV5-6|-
TGTGCCAGCAGCTTTGAGGAGGGATTGTCTGGAAACACCATATATTTT
CASSFEEGLSGNTIYF
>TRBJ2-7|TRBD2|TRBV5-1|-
TGCGCCAGCAGCTTGGAAGCGGGACTCTTTTACGAGCAGTACTTC
CASSLEAGLFYEQYF
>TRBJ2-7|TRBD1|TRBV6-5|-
TGTGCCAGCAGACTCCGGGACAGGGGGCTCTACGAGCAGTACTTC
CASRLRDRGLYEQYF
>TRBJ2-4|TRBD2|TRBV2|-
TGTGCCAGCAGTCCTAGCACTAGCGGGGGCAACATTCAGTACTTC
CASSPSTSGGNIQYF
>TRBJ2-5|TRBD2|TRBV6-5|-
TGTGCCAGCACCCCGGGGGGGACCTACGCTGTGACCCAGTACTTC
CASTPGGTYAVTQYF
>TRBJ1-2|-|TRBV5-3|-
TGTGCCAGAAGCGTTCCGGGGGGGGTTAGGGGCTACACCTTC
CARSVPGGVRGYTF
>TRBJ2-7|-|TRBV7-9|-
TGTGCCAGCAGCTCCCGACAGCTAACCCCCGAATACGAGCAGTACTTC
CASSSRQLTPEYEQYF
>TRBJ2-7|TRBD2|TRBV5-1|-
TGCGCCAGCAGCTCAATGCCTAGCGGGAGGGCCACCGAGCAGTACTTC
CASSSMPSGRATEQYF
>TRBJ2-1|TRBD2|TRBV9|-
TGTGCCAGCAGCGTCTCGACTAGCGGGAGGGTGGGTGAGCAGTTCTTC
CASSVSTSGRVGEQFF
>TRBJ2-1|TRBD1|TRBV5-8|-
TGTGCCAGCAGCCCAGGGGGCGACCCCCAGAAGCAGTTCTTC
CASSPGGDPQKQFF
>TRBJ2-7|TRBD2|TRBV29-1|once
TGCAGCGTTTTTAGCGGGAGGAGTAACGAGCAGTACTTC
CSVFSGRSNEQYF
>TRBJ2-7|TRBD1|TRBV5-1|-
TGCGCCAGCAGCCCCCGGACAGGGGCGGCCTACGAGCAGTACTTC
CASSPRTGAAYEQYF
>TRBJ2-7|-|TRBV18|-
TGTGCCAGCTCACCAGATACATCTACTACGCTCGGGCAGTACTTC
CASSPDTSTTLGQYF
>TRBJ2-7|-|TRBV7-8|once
TGTGCCAGCAGCTTAACTCGACTGGAGCAGTACTTC
CASSLTRLEQYF
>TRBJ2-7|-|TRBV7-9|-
TGTGCCAGCAGCTCGCAGGATGGGTTAGGTGTCGGGGACTCCTACGAGCAGTACTTC
CASSSQDGLGVGDSYEQYF
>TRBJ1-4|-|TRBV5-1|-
TGCGCCAGCAGCGTCGACGGGGGGATTGAGGAAAAACTGTTTTTT
CASSVDGGIEEKLFF
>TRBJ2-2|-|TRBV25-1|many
TGTGCCTCCACCGACAGGTCGAACACCGGGGAGCTGTTTTTT
CASTDRSNTGELFF
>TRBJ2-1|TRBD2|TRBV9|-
TGTGCCAGCAGCGTAGTTCAGCGGGGGATACGGGATGAGCAGTTCTTC
CASSVVQRGIRDEQFF
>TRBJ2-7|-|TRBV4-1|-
TGCGCCAGCAGCCGTCCGGGACACAGCTCCTACGAGCAGTACTTC
CASSRPGHSSYEQYF
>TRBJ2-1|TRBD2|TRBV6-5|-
TGTGCCAGCAGTTACCTAGGGACTAGCGGTTACAATGAGCAGTTCTTC
CASSYLGTSGYNEQFF
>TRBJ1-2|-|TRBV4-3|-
TGCGCCAGCAGCCAAGAAATGACACCTAACTATGGCTACACCTTC
CASSQEMTPNYGYTF
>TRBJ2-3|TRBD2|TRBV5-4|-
TGTGCCAGCAGTCTAGCGGGAGGCCCGGGAGATACGCAGTATTTT
CASSLAGGPGDTQYF
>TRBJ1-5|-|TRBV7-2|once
TGTGCCAGCAGCTTAGCTGGCAGGCCCCAGCATTTT
CASSLAGRPQHF
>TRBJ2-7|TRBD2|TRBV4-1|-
TGCGCCAGCAGCCAAGATCTTTTCGGGCTAGCGGGGGGCTACGAGCAGTACTTC
CASSQDLFGLAGGYEQYF
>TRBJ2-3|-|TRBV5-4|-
TGTGCCAGCAGCCCGGGGGGCTCCCCCCCAGATACGCAGTATTTT
CASSPGGSPPDTQYF
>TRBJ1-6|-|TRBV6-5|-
TGTGCCAGCAGTCCGGACAGAATCAATTCACCCCTCCACTTT
CASSPDRINSPLHF
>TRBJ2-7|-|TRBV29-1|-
TGCAGCCTCAAGGGAGTTGGAGACGAGCAGTACTTC
CSLKGVGDEQYF
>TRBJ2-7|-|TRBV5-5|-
TGTGCCAGCAGCTTGTTTCCAGGGCCCTACGAGCAGTACTTC
CASSLFPGPYEQYF
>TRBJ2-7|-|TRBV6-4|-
TGTGCCAGCAGTGACATGCCATCGCTTAAGCTTACCTACGAGCAGTACTTC
CASSDMPSLKLTYEQYF
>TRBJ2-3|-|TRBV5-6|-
TGTGCCAGCAGCTATGACAGGATGACCACAGATACGCAGTATTTT
CASSYDRMTTDTQYF
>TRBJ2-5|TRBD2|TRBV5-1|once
TGCGCCAGCAGCTTGGGCGGGAGTGAGACCCAGTACTTC
CASSLGGSETQYF
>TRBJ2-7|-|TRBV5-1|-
TGCGCCAGCAGCTTGGGGGCGGGAATCTACGAGCAGTACTTC
CASSLGAGIYEQYF
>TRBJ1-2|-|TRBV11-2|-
TGTGCCAGCAGCTTAGGTCGAGGGTCGGGGAACTATGGCTACACCTTC
CASSLGRGSGNYGYTF
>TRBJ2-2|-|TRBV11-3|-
TGTGCCAGCAGCTTAGGATGGGGGGATCGGAACACCGGGGAGCTGTTTTTT
CASSLGWGDRNTGELFF
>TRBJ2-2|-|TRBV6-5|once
TGTGCCAGCACCCCGGGAGCGCCCGGGGAGCTGTTTTTT
CASTPGAPGELFF
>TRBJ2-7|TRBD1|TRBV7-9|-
TGTGCCAGCAGCTCAACAGGCGACAGGGACTCCTACGAGCAGTACTTC
CASSSTGDRDSYEQYF
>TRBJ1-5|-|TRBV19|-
TGTGCCAGTAGTATAGCGGCAGGGGCAGGTCAGCCCCAGCATTTT
CASSIAAGAGQPQHF
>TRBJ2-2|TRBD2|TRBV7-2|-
TGTGCCAGCAGCCGGACTAGCGGGAGGGCCCCCCCCGGGGAGCTGTTTTTT
CASSRTSGRAPPGELFF